These 30 T cell receptor beta chains were sequenced from one sample in a study of T-cell memory formation after mild COVID-19. In TCRdb, the 5' RACE reads were re-called with MiXCR into one record per CDR3 protein. The table has around 180,000 distinct CDR3 sequences, about a sixth seen once. Sequenced material: PBMCs or a T cell subset sorted from them (not recorded which). The receptors originated from an adult woman who had mild COVID-19 (a few samples of this study predate the infection). Cell type and time point are not known.

This chain links TRBV6-5 with TRBJ1-1, with D possibly matching TRBD1 (5 bases). CDR3 length equals 15 residues. Germline loops: CDR1 MNHEY, CDR2 SVGAGI. The V gene lost 5 bases and the J gene lost 0 bases, with 13 bases spanning the gap. The DNA for the CDR3 is TGTGCCAGCAGTCCTCAGGGAACTATGAACACTGAAGCTTTCTTT. Translation: CASSPQGTMNTEAFF.

The J gene is TRBJ1-1, the V gene TRBV12-3 or TRBV12-4; D is unresolved. Trimming stripped 8 bases from V and 4 bases from J, with 14 bases between. The CDR3 spans 13 residues. DNA for the CDR3: TGTGCCAGCGCGGAGGAAAGTAGCACTGAAGCTTTCTTT. Amino acids: CASAEESSTEAFF.

In this sample, this clonotype turned up a few times. The chain is built from TRBV12-3 or TRBV12-4 and TRBJ2-2; 11 nucleotides match TRBD2. V was pared by 6 bases and J by 4 bases, with 7 bases of the junction left unmatched. This CDR3 comprises 16 residues. The CDR3 DNA reads TGTGCCAGCAGAATTAGCGGGGGGGCCGGCACCGGGGAGCTGTTTTTT. It yields the protein CASRISGGAGTGELFF.

There are a few counts of this clonotype. The rearrangement links TRBV7-8 to TRBJ2-3; D not resolved. In germline, CDR1 is SGHVS, CDR2 FQNEAQ. Trimming removed 1 base from V and 6 bases from J, with 20 bases in between. CDR3 size: 17 residues. The CDR3 sequence: CASSLGPTLLRSDTQYF. Written as DNA, the CDR3 is TGTGCCAGCAGCTTAGGGCCGACATTGTTGAGAAGTGATACGCAGTATTTT.

The chain is built from TRBV6-1 and TRBJ2-7, with D possibly being TRBD1 or TRBD2 (5 bases each). The CDR3 covers 15 residues. The V end lost 3 bases, the J end lost 2 bases, and 14 bases lay between the germline ends. The germline V gene has CDR1 MNHNS and CDR2 SASEGT. The DNA of the CDR3 is TGTGCCAGCAGTGAGGCCGGGACGGTAACCTACGAGCAGTACTTC. It specifies CASSEAGTVTYEQYF.

The chain joins TRBV7-9 to TRBJ1-1; TRBD1 aligns across 8 bases. The CDR3 consists of 14 residues. Germline-derived CDR1 and CDR2 are SEHNR and FQNEAQ (reference sequence). J lost 4 bases, V lost 5 bases, and 6 bases had no gene match. CDR3 DNA sequence: TGTGCCAGCAGCCTTCAGGGGGCGTCCACTGAAGCTTTCTTT. Amino acids: CASSLQGASTEAFF.

The J gene is TRBJ1-6, the V gene TRBV6-5; D is unclear. Germline CDR1 MNHEY, CDR2 SVGAGI. The CDR3 has 15 amino acids. V was clipped by 5 bases and J by 5 bases, with 13 bases between them. CDR3 loop: CASSEDRGHNSPLHF. CDR3 coding DNA: TGTGCCAGCAGTGAGGACCGTGGGCATAATTCACCCCTCCACTTT.

V gene TRBV12-3 or TRBV12-4 combines with J gene TRBJ1-4; D is perhaps TRBD1 (6 bases). V dropped 5 bases and J dropped 5 bases, with 18 bases sitting between them. The CDR3 consists of 16 residues. The chain's CDR3 is CASSPIGGSGNEKLFF. Written as DNA, the CDR3 is TGTGCCAGCAGTCCGATCGGGGGCTCCGGAAATGAAAAACTGTTTTTT.

The rearrangement joins TRBV2 to TRBJ1-2, with 9 bases that match TRBD1. J was trimmed by 3 bases and V by 7 bases; bases with no gene match: 6. Germline lookup yields CDR1 SNHLY and CDR2 FYNNEI. CDR3 length equals 14 residues. CDR3 nucleotides: TGTGCCAGCACCAGGACAGGGGAGGACTATGGCTACACCTTC. Translated, it gives CASTRTGEDYGYTF.

This clonotype was found a few times. The chain employs TRBV7-9 and TRBJ2-1, with 13 bases identical to TRBD2. CDR1 is SEHNR, CDR2 FQNEAQ, per germline (reference sequence). Trimming cost V 4 bases and J 8 bases; bases outside gene matches: 8. There are 16 residues in the CDR3. The chain's CDR3 is CASSSGLAGAVDEQFF. CDR3 in DNA: TGTGCCAGCAGCTCCGGACTAGCGGGAGCGGTCGATGAGCAGTTCTTC.

The V call is TRBV7-3, the J call TRBJ2-5, with 7 bases aligning to TRBD1. The germline V gene has CDR1 SGHTA and CDR2 FQGTGA. The CDR3 has 13 amino acids. V lost 4 bases, J lost 7 bases, and 6 bases stayed unmatched. This chain's CDR3 is CASSSGQDRTQYF. The CDR3 DNA reads as TGTGCCAGCAGCTCCGGACAGGATAGGACCCAGTACTTC.

The V and J genes are TRBV12-3 or TRBV12-4 and TRBJ2-3, with TRBD2 matching over 10 bases. CDR3 length equals 16 residues. The V and J ends lost 6 bases and 0 bases, in that order; junction bases with no gene match: 6. CDR3 sequence: CASRGLATGSTDTQYF. CDR3 in DNA: TGTGCCAGCAGGGGACTAGCGACTGGTAGCACAGATACGCAGTATTTT.

The table lists this clonotype with a few counts. The chain joins TRBV24-1 to TRBJ1-5; D unclear. Germline-derived CDR1 and CDR2 are KGHDR and SFDVKD. V was pared by 4 bases and J by 7 bases, with 16 bases between. The CDR3 spans 15 residues. This CDR3 is CATSDDGVFNQPQHF. For the CDR3, the DNA is TGTGCCACCAGTGACGACGGCGTATTTAACCAGCCCCAGCATTTT.

This clonotype was seen a few times. The chain joins TRBV6-1 to TRBJ2-5; possible D gene TRBD1, 7 bases. The CDR3 is made up of 14 amino acids. CDR1 is MNHNS, CDR2 SASEGT, per germline. Trimming left V 2 bases short and J 10 bases short, with 17 bases between. The CDR3 DNA reads as TGTGCCAGCAGTGAATTCCCCGGCCAGGGGGGCCAGTACTTC. Its translation: CASSEFPGQGGQYF.

The chain combines TRBV27 with TRBJ1-1; D not resolved. Trimming pared 2 bases from V and 0 bases from J, leaving 7 bases between. The CDR3 contains 14 residues. Germline-derived CDR1 and CDR2 are MNHEY and SMNVEV (reference sequence). The CDR3 is CASSLRQLNTEAFF. The CDR3 DNA reads TGTGCCAGCAGTTTAAGGCAATTGAACACTGAAGCTTTCTTT.

V is TRBV24-1 and J is TRBJ2-1; TRBD1 is a possible D gene (6 bases). V was trimmed by 5 bases and J by 3 bases, leaving 13 bases between them. CDR1 and CDR2 from the germline V gene are KGHDR and SFDVKD. The CDR3 loop spans 15 amino acids. The DNA of the CDR3 is TGTGCCACCAGTGGTCAGACAGGAGACTACAATGAGCAGTTCTTC. This translates into CATSGQTGDYNEQFF.

Ten or more counts support this clonotype. This sequence joins TRBV12-3 or TRBV12-4 and TRBJ1-1; D not resolved. The CDR3 length is 14 residues. Trimming shortened V by 7 bases and J by 2 bases, and 14 bases separated the two germline ends. The CDR3 loop reads CASKFQTGNTEAFF. The CDR3 DNA is TGTGCCAGCAAATTCCAGACTGGAAACACTGAAGCTTTCTTT.

The chain joins TRBV6-5 to TRBJ2-3; 10 bases are shared with TRBD2. V shed 7 bases, J shed 5 bases, and the junction held 6 bases outside the gene matches. Germline CDR1 MNHEY, CDR2 SVGAGI. The CDR3 runs 14 residues. The CDR3 sequence is CASKQRGGRDTQYF. CDR3 bases: TGTGCCAGCAAACAGCGGGGGGGCCGAGATACGCAGTATTTT.

This clonotype was counted a few times. The rearrangement joins TRBV10-3 to TRBJ2-3, with D uncertain. The CDR3 totals 15 residues. CDR1 is ENHRY, CDR2 SYGVKD, per germline. Trimming pared 0 bases from V and 1 base from J, leaving 8 bases between. The CDR3 DNA reads TGTGCCATCAGTGAGTCCGGCGGAGGCACAGATACGCAGTATTTT. Translation: CAISESGGGTDTQYF.

Only a few counts were recorded for this clonotype. V gene TRBV30 combines with J gene TRBJ2-7; D might be TRBD1 or TRBD2, each matching 5 bases. The CDR3 is made up of 14 amino acids. In germline, CDR1 is GTSNPN, CDR2 SVGIG (reference sequence). Trimming cost V 0 bases and J 2 bases, with 11 bases left between them. CDR3 DNA: TGTGCCTGGAGTGTCGGGGCGATCACCTACGAGCAGTACTTC. As protein: CAWSVGAITYEQYF.

The genes are TRBV9 and TRBJ2-7, with D possibly TRBD1 on 5 matching bases. Germline CDR1 SGDLS, CDR2 YYNGEE. V gave up 0 bases and J gave up 0 bases, with 13 bases separating them. This CDR3 has 16 residues. Written as DNA, the CDR3 is TGTGCCAGCAGCGTAGGTAACCGAGACAGCTCCTACGAGCAGTACTTC. Translation: CASSVGNRDSSYEQYF.

A few counts support this clonotype. The V gene is TRBV15, the J gene TRBJ2-3; TRBD2 matches 10 bases. This CDR3 has 16 amino acids. The germline gives CDR1 LNHNV, CDR2 YYDKDF (reference sequence). V trimming: 3 bases; J trimming: 4 bases; junction bases outside the gene matches: 7. CDR3 sequence: CATSRGRSGGADTQYF. The CDR3 DNA reads as TGTGCCACCAGCAGGGGGAGGAGCGGGGGGGCAGATACGCAGTATTTT.

J is TRBJ2-1 and V is TRBV12-3 or TRBV12-4, with TRBD2 matching 9 bases. J was trimmed by 5 bases and V by 5 bases; bases with no gene match: 10. CDR3 size: 16 residues. The CDR3 DNA sequence: TGTGCCAGCAGTCCAGGGGGACTAGCAACCCACAATGAGCAGTTCTTC. Protein sequence: CASSPGGLATHNEQFF.

The chain has TRBV24-1 and TRBJ2-1; 10 nucleotides align to TRBD2. The V gene's germline CDR1 is KGHDR and CDR2 SFDVKD. Trimming removed 5 bases from V and 4 bases from J; junction bases left unmatched: 4. The CDR3 contains 15 residues. CDR3 coding DNA: TGTGCCACCAGTGGGACTAGCGGAGCGTACAATGAGCAGTTCTTC. Residues: CATSGTSGAYNEQFF.

This clonotype was seen only a few times. The chain is built from TRBV6-2 or TRBV6-3 and TRBJ2-5, with no clear D. Germline-derived CDR1 and CDR2 are MNHEY and SVGEGT. The V end lost 10 bases, the J end lost 1 base, and 13 bases lay between the germline ends. This CDR3 spans 13 amino acids. The CDR3 DNA sequence: TGTGCCATCCGTCAACTACGCCAAGAGACCCAGTACTTC. Residues: CAIRQLRQETQYF.

This clonotype was counted between two and nine times. This sequence joins TRBV12-3 or TRBV12-4 and TRBJ2-3, with D possibly TRBD2 on 5 matching bases. V was trimmed by 2 bases and J by 3 bases, leaving 12 bases between them. This CDR3 comprises 15 residues. CDR3 protein: CASSLPGFTTDTQYF. In DNA form, the CDR3 reads TGTGCCAGCAGTTTACCGGGGTTTACGACAGATACGCAGTATTTT.

This clonotype appeared a few times. CDR3 sequence reads: CASSRPGQGRFEQYF. CDR3 nucleotide sequence: TGTGCCAGCAGCCGTCCGGGACAGGGCCGGTTCGAGCAGTACTTC. The V and J genes are TRBV11-2 and TRBJ2-7, with 9 bases aligning to TRBD1. The CDR3 loop spans 15 amino acids. CDR1 SGHAT and CDR2 FQNNGV come from the germline V gene. J was trimmed by 6 bases and V by 5 bases; bases with no gene match: 11.

This clonotype was found once. The chain carries TRBV6-2 or TRBV6-3 and TRBJ1-5, with D possibly matching TRBD1 (5 bases). This CDR3 is built from 13 residues. The V end was cut by 6 bases, the J end by 7 bases, with 13 bases between. The germline V gene has CDR1 MNHEY and CDR2 SVGEGT. CDR3 bases: TGTGCCAGCAGCTGGGGGGAAAGGCAGCCCCAGCATTTT. Protein product: CASSWGERQPQHF.

This rearrangement joins TRBV7-9 to TRBJ1-4; possible D gene TRBD1, 5 bases. The CDR3 covers 16 residues. CDR1 is SEHNR, CDR2 FQNEAQ, per germline (reference sequence). V dropped 2 bases and J dropped 5 bases, with 15 bases sitting between them. The chain's CDR3 is CASSLLQGLSNEKLFF. The CDR3 DNA sequence: TGTGCCAGCAGCTTACTCCAGGGCCTTTCAAATGAAAAACTGTTTTTT.

This clonotype was picked up a small number of times. The V gene is TRBV27, the J gene TRBJ1-1, with D possibly being TRBD1 (6 bases). The CDR3 is 14 residues long. V was pared by 3 bases and J by 5 bases, with 13 bases between. CDR1 is MNHEY and CDR2 is SMNVEV in the germline V gene (reference sequence). CDR3 bases: TGTGCCAGCAGTTTTCAGGGGAGGTTAACTGAAGCTTTCTTT. Its protein product is CASSFQGRLTEAFF.